What follows is one TCR beta chain and its context. Its cognate antigen has yet to be identified. No qualities accompany the bases; no much larger clone lies one base away. These data are taken from a study of shared clonotypes between healthy human individuals (dated by TCRdb to the early 2020s). About the full investigation: Three men and a couple of women, aged 18 to 49 years, made up the cohort. For each donor, CD4 naive and CD4 memory were each run on three plates, CD8 naive on two plates, and CD8 memory on one plate. The study deeply sequenced blood TCR repertoires of roughly five healthy adults to estimate repertoire size and the extent of clonotype sharing between individuals. Libraries were prepared and TCR repertoires were sequenced by different laboratories using diverse techniques, in order to increase sequencing depth and limit assay-specific biases. Each donor's leukapheresis produced roughly between roughly 0.94 and 9.5 billion PBMCs. Results and caveats for the whole study, not just this receptor: Higher generation probabilities were observed for clonotypes shared by all four sorted-subset donors than for non-shared clonotypes. Pairwise subsampling indicated that sequencing depth was expected to affect the degree of clonotype sharing among donors. Because the study included only a small number of donors, the genetic and exposure-history diversity represented was limited. Estimated clonotype richness was generally larger for naive than for memory subsets. Sampling was limited to blood, and TCR repertoires in tissue likely differ from TCR repertoires in blood. About 5% of naive CD4, roughly 3.5% of naive CD8, about 2.5% of memory CD4, and less than 0.45% of memory CD8 clonotypes were shared across a few donors. Even with the large sequencing depth, rarefaction of the sorted-subset datasets indicated that sequencing was incomplete.

Including cysteine and phenylalanine, the CDR3 has 17 amino acids. Only CDR3 DNA remains: 51 bases, in frame from the first base. Relative to germline, V is 0 bases shorter and J is 2 bases shorter, with 14 bases between their ends. From a lookup of the germline V gene, CDR1 and CDR2 are LGHNA and YNFKEQ. Using the deep immunoSEQ assay, multiplex PCR amplified TCR CDR3 regions from genomic DNA. For each cell subset, the extracted genomic DNA was distributed evenly across all wells of several immunoSEQ 96-well plates, and each plate served as one replicate. For sorted subsets, 150 to 250 ng of genomic DNA, equivalent to some 33,000 T cell genomes, went into each replicate PCR. The purified libraries were quantified using a Qubit 3.0 fluorometer, sized with a Bioanalyzer 2100, and then quantified again using the KAPA Library Quantification kit. A separate single-read 150-cycle Illumina NextSeq 550 flow cell was used to sequence each immunoSEQ 96-well plate. The original methods were these. The immunoSEQ output contained only junctional sequences without quality scores, so filtering could not match that applied to full-length reads. To assign V/J genes and CDR3, sequences were annotated against IMGT germline references using PyIR, a Python wrapper for IgBLAST v1.9. Any read was removed if the V/J assignment was weak (E-value above 1e-6), the CDR3 was missing, or the read contained stop codons, out-of-frame junctions, or ambiguous translated residues. A V3J clonotype was defined by an identical inferred V gene, J gene, and CDR3 amino acid sequence. To compute the percentage overlap between repertoires, the number of shared unique clonotypes was divided by the size of the smaller repertoire. Three approaches were used to assess repertoire richness: RTK rarefaction, the Chao1 estimator, and Recon v2.1 estimates of unobserved clonotypes. OLGA was used to compute generation probabilities for all TCRbeta clonotypes that the gDNA method yielded from several donors. TCRdb limited this immuneACCESS table to in-frame rearrangements with V and J called. A share of clones is missing; checked studies link under half to unresolved V genes, and the rest is unexplained. V and J calls and clone size are those listed in that table; D and trimming were worked out from the DNA. For this sample there are roughly 2,000,000 clones; 85% to 95% appear just once. The ten largest clones capture less than 2% of the sample.

For the CD8 naive samples, CD45RO-negative cells were positively selected for CCR7, yielding a CD45RA+CCR7+ population from which TemRA cells were excluded. The donors were healthy, HIV-negative adults with no recently reported acute infections or vaccinations. Every donor was a Caucasian adult living in Nashville, Tennessee, USA. Blood was obtained by leukapheresis, after which PBMCs were separated by Ficoll-Histopaque density gradient centrifugation and cryopreserved in liquid nitrogen vapor phase. Analytical flow cytometry was used to check the purity and quantity of every magnetically sorted T cell population. Genomic DNA was isolated from every sorted fraction and measured by UV absorbance on a Nanodrop 2000c.

The TCR was taken from a man between 18 and 35 years old in good health. Some clones in this sample may be carry-over from other donors' samples. Sequencing used naive CD8+ T cells from PBMCs. The cell subset or site label for this specimen denotes: CD45RA+CCR7+. The sequence joins TRBV4-2 to TRBJ1-3; the best D guess is TRBD1, with 5 bases matching. At the DNA level, the sequence is TGTGCCAGCAGCCAAGATCTGGAGGGGCCCCCTGGAAACACCATATATTTT. Its product reads: CASSQDLEGPPGNTIYF.